The TCR beta chain under discussion was sequenced for a study of response to subunit inactivated influenza vaccine. A single record per CDR3 protein comes from TCRdb applying MiXCR to the RT-PCR reads. Found here are about 700,000 distinct CDR3 sequences, about 15% of them singletons; the top ten hold 6.5% to 8.5%. A few counts support this clonotype. Its antigen is undetermined. CDR3 size: 14 residues. Germline V gives CDR1 DFQATT, CDR2 SNEGSKA (reference sequence). V lost 5 bases, J lost 4 bases, and 16 bases lay in between. Study conclusions and caveats: Researchers suggested that each seasonal influenza vaccination recruits few new T cells.

The TCR originated in a man between 50 and 59 years old who received an inactivated influenza vaccine. The V gene is TRBV20-1, the J gene TRBJ2-3; a possible D gene is TRBD2 (6 bases). Sample: PBMCs from blood, taken approximately 15 days before vaccination. The CDR3 reads CSASRGILSDTQYF. In DNA form, the CDR3 reads TGCAGTGCTTCCCGGGGGATCCTCTCAGATACGCAGTATTTT.